Each of the 17 T cell receptor beta chains below was sequenced from the same sample in a study of Ad26.COV2.S vaccination and SARS-CoV-2 variants. The treatment here: approximately 18 received Ad26.COV2.S at low or high dose, single or two shots; 5 received placebo; per-sample allocation not given. Collection of samples fell on day 63 after the first vaccine or placebo injection. Measured with immunoSEQ multiplex PCR; TCRdb has only the in-frame clones, and not every one. The repertoire holds some 300,000 clones, around four fifths seen once, with 2.1% in the top ten. Sequencing was performed on peripheral blood, taken in a trial of Ad26.COV2.S vaccine versus placebo. All receptors derive from a person aged 18-60 years who received the Ad26.COV2.S COVID-19 vaccine or a placebo.

The chain combines TRBV5-1 with TRBJ1-1; D uncertain. Trimming removed 6 bases from V and 4 bases from J, with 13 bases in between. Looked up from germline, CDR1 is SGHRS and CDR2 is YFSETQ. CDR3 length equals 13 residues. In DNA form, the CDR3 reads TGCGCCAGCATGATTCAGGCGGGCACTGAAGCTTTCTTT. Translating it yields CASMIQAGTEAFF.

The chain has TRBV7-9 and TRBJ2-7; 9 positions agree with TRBD1. The CDR3 covers 14 residues. CDR1 SEHNR and CDR2 FQNEAQ come from the germline V gene (reference sequence). V dropped 5 bases and J dropped 5; count of bases not matched to a gene: 7. CDR3 coding DNA: TGTGCCAGCAGCCCGGGGACAGGGTCAGACGAGCAGTACTTC. Encoded protein: CASSPGTGSDEQYF.

The V and J genes are TRBV27 and TRBJ1-6; 12 bases are a match to TRBD1. The CDR3 is 16 amino acids. Trimming at V came to 3 bases and at J to 9 bases, leaving 6 bases not matched to a gene. CDR1 and CDR2 (germline): MNHEY, SMNVEV (reference sequence). CDR3 sequence (DNA): TGTGCCAGCAGTTTTATTGGGACAGGGGGCGTTTCACCCCTCCACTTT. Its translation is CASSFIGTGGVSPLHF.

V usage is TRBV10-3 and J usage is TRBJ1-2, with 10 bases lining up with TRBD1. CDR1 ENHRY and CDR2 SYGVKD come from the germline V gene. This CDR3 region has 14 residues. Trimming took 10 bases from V and 5 from J; bases not matched to a gene: 10. The CDR3 loop is CATLTGTGDYGYTF. For the CDR3, the DNA is TGTGCCACCCTTACCGGGACAGGGGATTATGGCTACACCTTC.

The rearrangement uses TRBV5-1 and TRBJ1-2; D gene ambiguous. The germline CDR1 and CDR2 sequences are SGHRS and YFSETQ. The CDR3 loop spans 15 amino acids. With 0 bases removed from V and 0 bases from J, the gap between germline ends came to 9 bases. The CDR3 nucleotides read TGCGCCAGCAGCTTGGTGGCAGGAACTAACTATGGCTACACCTTC. Its protein is CASSLVAGTNYGYTF.

The chain joins TRBV2 to TRBJ2-5, with D possibly being TRBD2 (5 bases). Deletions cut 3 bases from V and 4 bases from J, with 15 bases between. The CDR3 extends over 15 amino acids. The germline CDR1 and CDR2 sequences are SNHLY and FYNNEI. The CDR3 reads CASSDSRAGGETQYF. CDR3 coding DNA: TGTGCCAGCAGTGACTCGAGGGCCGGAGGAGAGACCCAGTACTTC. The whole variable domain, remainder taken from reference TRBV2 and TRBJ2-5, is EPEVTQTPSHQVTQMGQEVILRCVPISNHLYFYWYRQILGQKVEFLVSFYNNEISEKSEIFDDQFSVERPDGSNFTLKIRSTKLEDSAMYFCASSDSRAGGETQYFGPGTRLLVL.

This sequence joins TRBV3-1 (or the pseudogene TRBV3-2) and TRBJ2-3; TRBD2 aligns across 8 bases. Germline lookup yields CDR1 LGHDT and CDR2 YNNKEL (reference sequence). Germline trimming cut 2 bases from V and 4 bases from J; bases unmatched to any gene: 8. This CDR3 region has 16 residues. The CDR3 reads CASSQSSGGPADTQYF. CDR3 bases: TGTGCCAGCAGCCAATCCTCGGGGGGGCCCGCAGATACGCAGTATTTT.

The chain uses TRBV5-1 and TRBJ2-1; TRBD2 matches at 13 bases. V was clipped by 3 bases and J by 5 bases; unmatched bases: 11. Germline assignment: CDR1 SGHRS and CDR2 YFSETQ. The CDR3 sequence is 18 residues long. The CDR3 sequence: CASSSDHLGLAGDNEQFF. For the CDR3, the DNA is TGCGCCAGCAGCTCCGATCACCTCGGACTAGCGGGGGACAATGAGCAGTTCTTC.

This clone was seen just once. This chain links TRBV9 with TRBJ1-1; D remains unclear. The CDR3 extends over 13 amino acids. Germline CDR1 SGDLS, CDR2 YYNGEE. The V gene lost 0 bases and the J gene lost 0 bases, with 3 bases spanning the gap. This chain's CDR3 is CASSVELNTEAFF. The CDR3 DNA follows: TGTGCCAGCAGCGTAGAGTTGAACACTGAAGCTTTCTTT.

The rearrangement links TRBV5-4 to TRBJ1-1; 8 positions match TRBD1. The CDR3 totals 15 residues. The germline V gene encodes CDR1 SGHNT and CDR2 YYREEE (reference sequence). With 4 bases clipped from V and 0 bases from J, the junction kept 5 bases outside the gene matches. The CDR3 here is CASSPWTGLNTEAFF. The DNA of the CDR3 is TGTGCCAGCAGCCCTTGGACAGGGCTGAACACTGAAGCTTTCTTT.

This clone was detected only a few times. V is TRBV28 and J is TRBJ1-2, with unresolved D. Germline CDR1 and CDR2: MDHEN and SYDVKM. This CDR3 comprises 14 residues. V lost 2 bases and J lost 4, with 11 bases in between. CDR3 region: CASSLRAVSYGYTF. CDR3 coding DNA: TGTGCCAGCAGTTTAAGGGCTGTTAGCTATGGCTACACCTTC.

The CDR3 nucleotides read TGTGCCTGGAGGGCAGGGGGATGGAATTCACCCCTCCACTTT. It is translated as CAWRAGGWNSPLHF. The chain has TRBV30 and TRBJ1-6; 7 bases align to TRBD1. CDR3 length equals 14 residues. After removal of 3 bases from V and 7 bases from J, the junction contained 6 bases not matched to a gene. CDR1 and CDR2 (germline): GTSNPN, SVGIG (reference sequence).

The V and J genes are TRBV7-9 and TRBJ2-2; no reliable D call. The CDR3 has 15 residues. V was pared by 0 bases and J by 0 bases, with 5 bases between. Germline lookup yields CDR1 SEHNR and CDR2 FQNEAQ (reference sequence). The DNA of the CDR3 is TGTGCCAGCAGCTTAGCGCGTACGAACACCGGGGAGCTGTTTTTT. Translated, it gives CASSLARTNTGELFF.

This chain uses TRBV11-3 with TRBJ2-1, with 8 bases aligning to TRBD2. Trimming at V came to 1 base and at J to 4 bases, leaving 3 bases not matched to a gene. The CDR3 spans 15 residues. CDR1 and CDR2 from the germline V gene are SGHNT and YENEEA. As DNA, the CDR3 is TGTGCCAGCAGCTTAGCGGGGGGGCTGTACAATGAGCAGTTCTTC. It yields the protein CASSLAGGLYNEQFF.

The chain combines TRBV3-1 (or the pseudogene TRBV3-2) with TRBJ2-7, with TRBD1 as a possible D gene (6 bases). V was trimmed by 4 bases and J by 7 bases, leaving 17 bases between them. This CDR3 is built from 14 residues. The germline V gene has CDR1 LGHDT and CDR2 YNNKEL (reference sequence). CDR3 region: CASSLGPHRGEQYF. In DNA form, the CDR3 reads TGTGCCAGCAGCCTGGGACCTCATAGGGGGGAGCAGTACTTC.

The chain recombines TRBV6-6 with TRBJ2-1; 7 bases match TRBD2. From germline, CDR1 is MNHNY and CDR2 SVGAGI (reference sequence). V lost 1 base to trimming and J lost 3 bases; unmatched junction nucleotides: 0. The CDR3 loop spans 14 amino acids. The CDR3 sequence is CASSYWGGYNEQFF. The CDR3 bases are TGTGCCAGCAGTTACTGGGGGGGCTACAATGAGCAGTTCTTC.

This clone occurred a few times. The chain uses TRBV5-8 and TRBJ1-5, with 7 bases that match TRBD1. V shed 5 bases, J shed 4 bases, and the junction held 15 bases outside the gene matches. The CDR3 has 17 amino acids. Looked up from germline, CDR1 is SGHTS and CDR2 is YDEGEE. The CDR3 here is CASSPITGAVGNQPQHF. Written as DNA, the CDR3 is TGTGCCAGCAGTCCAATCACAGGGGCGGTGGGGAATCAGCCCCAGCATTTT.